The rows below give T cell receptor beta chains drawn from one sample of a study of regulatory T cells in long-lasting Graves disease. TCRdb reanalysed the multiplex PCR reads using MiXCR and keeps one entry per CDR3 protein. The sample includes approximately 250,000 distinct CDR3 sequences, about 16% of them seen just once. The sequencing here drew on peripheral blood mononuclear cells (PBMCs), taken at new diagnosis, from a patient treated with antithyroid drugs. The receptors were gathered from a female donor with Graves disease. Each CDR3 is given with its conserved first and last residue.

TRBV29-1	15	TRBJ2-5	CSVEGAGLGGETQYF
TRBV7-2	14	TRBJ2-2	CASHDYGGGGELFF
TRBV29-1	15	TRBJ2-1	CSVRPPGGSYNEQFF
TRBV2	14	TRBJ2-1	CASRYSGRYNEQFF
TRBV20-1	13	TRBJ2-1	CSAAGTSSQGQFF
TRBV18	15	TRBJ2-7	CASSPESTGPYEQYF
TRBV7-9	11	TRBJ1-2	CASSFYGGYTF
TRBV13	15	TRBJ2-5	CASSLRGLKQETQYF
TRBV15	15	TRBJ1-2	CATSRDFGTSYGYTF
TRBV30	11	TRBJ1-5	CAWGNEGPQHF
TRBV7-2	14	TRBJ1-2	CASSPSGAWGGYTF
TRBV19	16	TRBJ2-7	CASSPSQASSSYEQYF
TRBV24-1	16	TRBJ2-2	CATSDLGQGDTGELFF
TRBV30	17	TRBJ2-1	CASSIVGTSGFWNEQFF
TRBV7-9	14	TRBJ1-3	CASSLAVIGNTIYF
TRBV30	13	TRBJ2-7	CASQTSGSYEQYF
TRBV7-2	15	TRBJ2-2	CASSLEPAGAGELFF